Included here is one T cell receptor (beta chain) sequence, with context. Its antigen is still unknown. Amplification of ligated cDNA took four PCR rounds with SP2 and nested alpha and beta constant primers. Alpha and beta constant region primers primed reverse transcription for blood and skin samples. Each CDR3 protein gets one entry after TCRdb re-called the UMI-ligation and nested PCR reads with MiXCR. Altogether under 35,000 distinct CDR3 sequences are present, 6.7% being singletons, with the ten largest covering 3.1%. The sample belongs to a study of naive and memory T cell subsets. J was trimmed by 5 bases and V by 0 bases; bases with no gene match: 8. The CDR3 runs to 16 residues. Germline-derived CDR1 and CDR2 are SGDLS and YYNGEE. Treatment denoted: skin biopsy from PPD injection site in Mantoux-positive individual. TCR cDNA received a 3' ligated oligonucleotide that carried a UMI. Skin biopsies came from PPD injection sites in Mantoux-positive individuals.

Findings and caveats of the study: Delayed type IV hypersensitivity infiltration was taken to explain higher tuberculin-site TCR counts. Far more TCRs reportedly came from tuberculin skin test site biopsies.

The origin of this receptor is an adult in good health. Sequencing used skin, obtained from a tuberculin skin test site. The genes are TRBV9 and TRBJ1-5; 7 positions agree with TRBD1. CDR3 in amino acids: CASSVGGSGGYQPQHF. CDR3 sequence (DNA): TGTGCCAGCAGCGTAGGGGGGTCAGGGGGATATCAGCCCCAGCATTTT.